The TCR beta chain described here comes from a study of T cell clonality in common variable immunodeficiency. Some clones are missing from TCRdb's copy, which holds only in-frame ones; the method was immunoSEQ multiplex PCR. The sample yields tens of thousands of clones, without any singletons. In this sample, this clone turned up many times. Its antigen is currently unknown. Read coverage stops 3 residues before the CDR3 terminus; the germline J gene supplies the remainder. CDR1 and CDR2 (germline): DFQATT, SNEGSKA (reference sequence). CDR3 length equals 15 residues. Trimming removed 5 bases from V and 4 bases from J; junction bases left unmatched: 13. Study results and limitations: Links between repertoire features and CVID complications were heterogeneity-limited. What drives increased CVID clonality needs T cell subpopulation sequencing. Reportedly, TCR beta sequences from common variable immunodeficiency showed fewer deletions and N-nucleotide insertions.

The clonotype comes from a person aged 18 to 70 in good health. The chain uses TRBV20-1 and TRBJ1-1; 7 bases map to TRBD1. The sequencing input was peripheral blood mononuclear cells. CDR3 bases read: TGCAGTGCTGCCGGGACAGAAAGGCCGGGCACTGAA. The encoded protein is CSAAGTERPGTE. The complete CDR3 protein is CSAAGTERPGTEAFF.